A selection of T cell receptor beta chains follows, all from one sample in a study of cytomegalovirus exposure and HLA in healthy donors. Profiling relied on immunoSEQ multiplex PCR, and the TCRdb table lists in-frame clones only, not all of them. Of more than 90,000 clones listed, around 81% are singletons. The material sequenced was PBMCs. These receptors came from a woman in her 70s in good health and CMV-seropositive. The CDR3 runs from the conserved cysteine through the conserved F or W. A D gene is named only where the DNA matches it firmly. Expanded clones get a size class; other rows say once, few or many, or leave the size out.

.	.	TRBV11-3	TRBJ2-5	CASNPTGGGVETQYF	TGTGCCAGCAACCCGACAGGAGGCGGTGTGGAGACCCAGTACTTC
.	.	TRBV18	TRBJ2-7	CASSPWEEGPPYEQYF	TGTGCCAGCTCACCTTGGGAGGAGGGGCCACCCTACGAGCAGTACTTC
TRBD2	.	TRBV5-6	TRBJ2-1	CASSPRTSGSKNEQFF	TGTGCCAGCAGCCCCCGGACTAGCGGGAGTAAGAATGAGCAGTTCTTC
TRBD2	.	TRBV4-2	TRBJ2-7	CASSQELAGGQGEQYF	TGTGCCAGCAGCCAAGAGTTGGCGGGAGGGCAAGGCGAGCAGTACTTC
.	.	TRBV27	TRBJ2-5	CASTPTRLVPQETQYF	TGTGCCAGCACCCCGACCCGCCTAGTGCCCCAAGAGACCCAGTACTTC
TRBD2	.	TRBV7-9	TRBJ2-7	CASSFPRTSASYEQYF	TGTGCCAGCAGCTTTCCCCGGACTAGCGCCTCCTACGAGCAGTACTTC
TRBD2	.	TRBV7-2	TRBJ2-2	CASSRGLAGVTGELFF	TGTGCCAGCAGCCGCGGACTAGCGGGAGTTACCGGGGAGCTGTTTTTT
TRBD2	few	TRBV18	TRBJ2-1	CASSPASGNYNEQFF	TGTGCCAGCTCACCGGCTAGCGGGAATTACAATGAGCAGTTCTTC
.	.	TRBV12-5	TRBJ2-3	CASGLVLQGRADTQYF	TGTGCTAGTGGTTTGGTACTCCAGGGAAGGGCAGATACGCAGTATTTT
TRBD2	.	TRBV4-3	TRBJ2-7	CASSLSTSGSNGYEQYF	TGCGCCAGCAGCCTGTCGACTAGCGGGAGTAATGGCTACGAGCAGTACTTC
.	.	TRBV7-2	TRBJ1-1	CASSLESGRTEAFF	TGTGCCAGCAGCTTGGAATCAGGGCGTACTGAAGCTTTCTTT
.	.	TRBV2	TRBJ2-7	CASSETAFSYEQYF	TGTGCCAGCAGTGAGACAGCTTTCTCCTACGAGCAGTACTTC
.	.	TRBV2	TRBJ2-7	CASLPGHLSYEQYF	TGTGCCAGCCTACCCGGACACCTCTCCTACGAGCAGTACTTC
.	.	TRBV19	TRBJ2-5	CASDGGGFGETQYF	TGTGCCAGTGACGGAGGAGGATTCGGGGAGACCCAGTACTTC
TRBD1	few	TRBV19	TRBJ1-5	CASSTGTVSNQPQHF	TGTGCCAGTAGTACGGGGACAGTTAGCAATCAGCCCCAGCATTTT
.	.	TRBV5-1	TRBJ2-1	CASSRDSPLNEQFF	TGCGCCAGCTCGCGGGACAGCCCCTTGAATGAGCAGTTCTTC
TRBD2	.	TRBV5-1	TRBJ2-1	CASSLGLAEYNEQFF	TGCGCCAGCAGCTTGGGACTAGCGGAATACAATGAGCAGTTCTTC
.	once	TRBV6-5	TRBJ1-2	CASSTGLLSYTF	TGTGCCAGCAGCACGGGATTACTCAGCTACACCTTC
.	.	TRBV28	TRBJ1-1	CASNWRGANTEAFF	TGTGCCAGCAACTGGCGGGGGGCGAACACTGAAGCTTTCTTT
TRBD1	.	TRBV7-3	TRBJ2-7	CASSLSGQGPYEQYF	TGTGCCAGCAGCTTATCGGGACAGGGCCCCTACGAGCAGTACTTC
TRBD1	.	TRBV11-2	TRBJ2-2	CASSLEMYRGHTGELFF	TGTGCCAGCAGCTTAGAGATGTACAGGGGGCACACCGGGGAGCTGTTTTTT
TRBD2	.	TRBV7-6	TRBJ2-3	CASSMGLAGVGLDTQYF	TGTGCCAGCAGCATGGGACTAGCGGGAGTGGGTCTAGATACGCAGTATTTT
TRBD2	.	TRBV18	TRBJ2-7	CASSPTGLAGGSSYEQYF	TGTGCCAGCTCACCAACGGGACTAGCGGGAGGGAGCTCCTACGAGCAGTACTTC
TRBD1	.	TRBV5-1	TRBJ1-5	CASSSTGGNNQPQHF	TGCGCCAGCAGCTCGACAGGGGGGAACAATCAGCCCCAGCATTTT
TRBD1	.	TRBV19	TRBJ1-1	CASSNRGTEAFF	TGTGCCAGTAGTAACAGGGGCACTGAAGCTTTCTTT
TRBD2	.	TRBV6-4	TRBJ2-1	CASSDTLAGDSYNEQFF	TGTGCCAGCAGTGACACACTAGCGGGTGACTCCTACAATGAGCAGTTCTTC
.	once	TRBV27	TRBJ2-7	CASNGGTPYEQYF	TGTGCCAGCAATGGGGGGACCCCCTACGAGCAGTACTTC
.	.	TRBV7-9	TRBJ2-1	CASSSRDSPTLYNEQFF	TGTGCCAGCAGCTCCCGGGACTCCCCGACCCTATACAATGAGCAGTTCTTC
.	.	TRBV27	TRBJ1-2	CASSLGVGGNYGYTF	TGTGCCAGCAGTTTAGGGGTAGGGGGAAACTATGGCTACACCTTC
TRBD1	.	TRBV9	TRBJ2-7	CASSVGTGTSYEQYF	TGTGCCAGCAGCGTAGGGACAGGGACTTCCTACGAGCAGTACTTC
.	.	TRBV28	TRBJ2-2	CASNSPARAGELFF	TGTGCCAGCAATTCCCCGGCGCGGGCGGGGGAGCTGTTTTTT
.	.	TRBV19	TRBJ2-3	CASSPSTDTQYF	TGTGCCAGTAGTCCTTCCACAGATACGCAGTATTTT
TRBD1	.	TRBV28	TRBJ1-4	CASRQPPGQGNEKLFF	TGTGCCAGCAGGCAACCCCCGGGACAGGGGAATGAAAAACTGTTTTTT
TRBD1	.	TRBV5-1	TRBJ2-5	CASTNRGPETQYF	TGCGCCAGCACGAACAGGGGTCCAGAGACCCAGTACTTC
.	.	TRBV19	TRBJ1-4	CASSPGFNEKLFF	TGTGCCAGTAGTCCCGGGTTTAATGAAAAACTGTTTTTT
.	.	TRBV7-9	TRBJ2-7	CASSLRDWNEQYF	TGTGCCAGCAGCTTAAGGGACTGGAACGAGCAGTACTTC
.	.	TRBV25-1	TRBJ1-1	CASSVGDREAFF	TGTGCCAGCAGTGTAGGAGACAGAGAAGCTTTCTTT
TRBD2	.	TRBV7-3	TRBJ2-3	CASSLGTSGSPTDTQYF	TGTGCCAGCAGCCTAGGGACTAGCGGGAGTCCAACAGATACGCAGTATTTT
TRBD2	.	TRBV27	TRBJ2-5	CASSPASGRSDLKTQYF	TGTGCCAGCAGTCCAGCTAGCGGGAGGTCCGATTTGAAGACCCAGTACTTC
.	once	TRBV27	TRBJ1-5	CASTRSPGPNQPQHF	TGTGCCAGCACTCGATCCCCTGGGCCGAATCAGCCCCAGCATTTT
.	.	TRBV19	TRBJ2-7	CASSIKPPREDSYEQYF	TGTGCCAGTAGTATAAAGCCCCCAAGAGAGGACTCCTACGAGCAGTACTTC
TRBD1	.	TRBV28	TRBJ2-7	CASSSPGTGIGSEQYF	TGTGCCAGCAGTTCGCCCGGGACAGGGATCGGAAGCGAGCAGTACTTC